This T cell receptor beta chain was profiled in a study of PD-1 blockade in classical Hodgkin lymphoma. Germline CDR1 is SGHRS and CDR2 is YFSETQ. J was trimmed by 3 bases and V by 2 bases; bases with no gene match: 12. CDR3 length: 17 residues. Time point specified: cycle 4 day 1 (C4D1), after 5 to 7 weeks of nivolumab. Each and every patient relapsed after autologous stem cell transplantation, and patients got differing brentuximab vedotin exposure. This clone came up a few times. Generated by immunoSEQ multiplex PCR, the TCRdb table keeps only in-frame clones and is missing some. The repertoire has around 53,000 clones, around 76% of them found once; the top ten carry about an eighth.

The rearrangement links TRBV5-1 to TRBJ2-7; the match to TRBD2 covers 9 bases. The clonotype originates from a human donor with classical Hodgkin lymphoma. Here the sequenced sample was peripheral blood mononuclear cells (PBMCs), taken before the fourth cycle of nivolumab. CDR3 loop: CASSFRAVAGVVYEQYF. The CDR3 DNA reads TGCGCCAGCAGCTTCCGAGCGGTAGCGGGAGTCGTCTACGAGCAGTACTTC.